Below are 15 T cell receptor beta chains sequenced from a single sample in a study of regulatory T cells in long-lasting Graves disease. To make TCR beta libraries, researchers used iRepertoire HTBI primers and Arm-PCR of CDR3 regions. TCRdb re-called the multiplex PCR reads through MiXCR, storing one row per CDR3 protein. Of 500,000 to 800,000 distinct CDR3 sequences in the sample, about 30% were seen once. Time point of the sample: persistent/refractory GD, antithyroid drugs over 5 years with positive TRAb. RNA isolated from PBMCs was used to make the TCR library. Sample: peripheral blood mononuclear cells (PBMCs), taken when the disease was refractory, from a patient treated with antithyroid drugs. These receptors came from a female donor with Graves disease.

Only a few counts were recorded for this clonotype. The chain uses TRBV12-3 or TRBV12-4 and TRBJ1-5; the D is unclear. The CDR3 runs 14 residues. Trimming took off 1 base at V and 5 bases at J, with 9 bases between the two ends. This chain's CDR3 is CASSLDEYDQPQHF. The CDR3 nucleotides are TGTGCCAGCAGTTTAGATGAGTACGATCAGCCCCAGCATTTT.

As to this clonotype: A much larger clone sits a single nucleotide away, making a read error possible. The rearrangement uses TRBV6-5 and TRBJ1-1; 7 positions match TRBD1. Germline V lookup: CDR1 MNHEY, CDR2 SVGAGI. J was trimmed by 4 bases and V by 4 bases; bases with no gene match: 9. This CDR3 region has 15 residues. This chain's CDR3 is CASSSPGGWGTEAFF. CDR3 nucleotides: TGTGCCAGCAGTTCACCAGGGGGTTGGGGCACTGAAGCTTTCTTT.

The sample holds a few counts of this clonotype. CDR3 protein: CSATSSYGYTF. CDR3 bases: TGCAGTGCTACTAGCTCCTATGGCTACACCTTC. The chain has TRBV20-1 and TRBJ1-2; D gene unclear. Trimming stripped 4 bases from V and 4 bases from J, with 7 bases between. The CDR3 spans 11 residues. CDR1 is DFQATT and CDR2 is SNEGSKA in the germline V gene (reference sequence).

The chain has TRBV9 and TRBJ2-2, with 7 bases aligning to TRBD1. Per the germline V gene, CDR1 is SGDLS and CDR2 is YYNGEE. With 3 bases clipped from V and 0 bases from J, the junction kept 5 bases outside the gene matches. The CDR3 totals 16 residues. This chain's CDR3 is CASSAFGTANTGELFF. In DNA, the CDR3 is TGTGCCAGCAGCGCATTCGGGACAGCGAACACCGGGGAGCTGTTTTTT. The variable domain in full, with the rest retrieved from reference TRBV9 and TRBJ2-2, is DSGVTQTPKHLITATGQRVTLRCSPRSGDLSVYWYQQSLDQGLQFLIQYYNGEERAKGNILERFSAQQFPDLHSELNLSSLELGDSALYFCASSAFGTANTGELFFGEGSRLTVL.

This clonotype has more than one count but fewer than ten. The chain couples TRBV28 to TRBJ2-5, with TRBD2 matching 8 bases. This CDR3 has 16 amino acids. CDR1 is MDHEN, CDR2 SYDVKM, per germline. The J segment lost 1 base and the V segment lost 5 bases, leaving 9 bases of the junction unmatched. The CDR3 region is CASSLLGSGTQETQYF. In nucleotides, the CDR3 is TGTGCCAGCAGTCTGCTGGGTAGCGGGACCCAAGAGACCCAGTACTTC.

V is TRBV30 and J is TRBJ1-2, with D perhaps matching TRBD1 (5 bases). CDR3 length: 13 residues. The V end was cut by 5 bases, the J end by 2 bases, with 12 bases between. Germline-derived CDR1 and CDR2 are GTSNPN and SVGIG (reference sequence). The CDR3 here is CAWGGTLNYGYTF. Here the CDR3 DNA reads TGTGCCTGGGGGGGGACGCTAAACTATGGCTACACCTTC.

Regarding this clonotype: A much larger clonotype is one base distant, so this may be a read error. The J gene is TRBJ1-4, the V gene TRBV12-3 or TRBV12-4; 8 bases match TRBD1. The CDR3 is made up of 15 amino acids. DNA of the CDR3: TGTGCCAGCAGCCCCGGGACAGGTACTAATGAAAACCTGTTTTTT. It yields the protein CASSPGTGTNENLFF.

This rearrangement joins TRBV29-1 to TRBJ2-2, with D possibly TRBD1 on 6 matching bases. The V gene's germline CDR1 is SQVTM and CDR2 ANQGSEA. Trimming stripped 3 bases from V and 5 bases from J, with 16 bases between. CDR3 length: 15 residues. CDR3 coding DNA: TGCAGCGTTGAGAGTCAAGGGGGTGTTACCGGGGAGCTGTTTTTT. It translates to CSVESQGGVTGELFF.

This chain joins TRBV3-1 and TRBJ1-2; D is uncertain. The CDR3 length is 15 residues. Trimming took off 0 bases at V and 4 bases at J, with 12 bases between the two ends. The germline V gene has CDR1 LGHDT and CDR2 YNNKEL (reference sequence). The CDR3 sequence: CASSQDLDGSYGYTF. The DNA of the CDR3 is TGTGCCAGCAGCCAAGATCTGGACGGGAGCTATGGCTACACCTTC.

This clonotype has just a few counts. The chain employs TRBV6-1 and TRBJ1-2; 10 bases are shared with TRBD1. Trimming at V came to 0 bases and at J to 6 bases, leaving 1 base not matched to a gene. The germline V gene encodes CDR1 MNHNS and CDR2 SASEGT. The CDR3 extends over 14 amino acids. The CDR3 DNA sequence: TGTGCCAGCAGTGAAGCGACAGGGGGCCATGGCTACACCTTC. Amino acid sequence: CASSEATGGHGYTF.

In its sample, this clonotype was seen a few times. J is TRBJ1-5 and V is TRBV19; unclear D gene. This CDR3 is 15 amino acids long. CDR1 and CDR2 from the germline V gene are LNHDA and SQIVND (reference sequence). V lost 8 bases to trimming and J lost 2 bases, with 16 bases between them. The CDR3 DNA reads TGTGCCAGTGCTGCCGCGGGGAGGGGCAATCAGCCCCAGCATTTT. This translates into CASAAAGRGNQPQHF.

V gene TRBV19 combines with J gene TRBJ1-4; 7 bases are shared with TRBD1. The CDR3 sequence is 15 residues long. Germline assignment: CDR1 LNHDA and CDR2 SQIVND (reference sequence). J lost 7 bases, V lost 5 bases, and 10 bases had no gene match. DNA of the CDR3: TGTGCCAGTAGTTCCCGGACAGGAGGAGGTGAAAAACTGTTTTTT. It translates to CASSSRTGGGEKLFF.

This clonotype was detected ten times or more. This chain links TRBV6-5 with TRBJ2-7; tentative D call: TRBD2 (6 bases). The CDR3 length is 13 residues. The germline V and J ends were trimmed by 2 bases and 9 bases, with 14 bases remaining between them. CDR1 MNHEY and CDR2 SVGAGI come from the germline V gene. This CDR3 reads CASSYGRNGGQYF. The DNA of the CDR3 is TGTGCCAGCAGTTACGGGAGGAATGGCGGGCAGTACTTC.

J is TRBJ2-7 and V is TRBV13; TRBD1 aligns across 10 bases. The V gene's germline CDR1 is PRHDT and CDR2 FYEKMQ (reference sequence). This CDR3 has 18 amino acids. Trimming took 2 bases from V and 5 from J; bases not matched to a gene: 15. The CDR3 bases are TGTGCCAGCAGCTTAACGGGACAGGGGTGGTCTAGTAGCCACGAGCAGTACTTC. It encodes CASSLTGQGWSSSHEQYF.

The chain employs TRBV5-1 and TRBJ1-2; D is unresolved. The CDR3 spans 14 residues. Trimming took 0 bases from V and 0 from J, leaving 6 bases between them. In germline, CDR1 is SGHRS, CDR2 YFSETQ. This CDR3 reads CASSLEVSNYGYTF. CDR3 in DNA: TGCGCCAGCAGCTTGGAGGTGTCTAACTATGGCTACACCTTC.